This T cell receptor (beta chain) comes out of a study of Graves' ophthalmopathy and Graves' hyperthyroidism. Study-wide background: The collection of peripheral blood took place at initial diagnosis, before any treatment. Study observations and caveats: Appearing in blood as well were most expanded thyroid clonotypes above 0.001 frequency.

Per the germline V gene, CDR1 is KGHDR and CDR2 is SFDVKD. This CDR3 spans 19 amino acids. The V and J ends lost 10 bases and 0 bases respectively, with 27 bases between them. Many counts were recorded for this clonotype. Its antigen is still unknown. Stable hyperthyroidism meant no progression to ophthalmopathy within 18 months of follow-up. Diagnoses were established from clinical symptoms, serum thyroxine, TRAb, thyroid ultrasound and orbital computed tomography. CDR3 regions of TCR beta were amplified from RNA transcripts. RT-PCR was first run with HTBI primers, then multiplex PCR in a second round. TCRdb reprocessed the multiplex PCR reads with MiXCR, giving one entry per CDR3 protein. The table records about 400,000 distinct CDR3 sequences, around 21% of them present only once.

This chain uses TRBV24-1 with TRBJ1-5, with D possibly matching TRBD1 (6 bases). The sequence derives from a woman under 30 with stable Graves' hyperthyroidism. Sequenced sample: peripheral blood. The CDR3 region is CATAMADFQDRSSNQPQHF. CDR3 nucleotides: TGTGCCACGGCTATGGCCGACTTCCAAGACAGGAGTAGCAATCAGCCCCAGCATTTT.